These 22 T cell receptor beta chains originate from one sample sequenced in a study of early T cells in non-severe SARS-CoV-2 infection. TCRdb re-analysed the 5' RACE reads in MiXCR, keeping a single row per CDR3 protein. The sample yields 55,000 to 75,000 distinct CDR3 sequences, roughly 8% seen once. Sequencing input: whole blood. Receptor source: an adult who was a healthcare worker with PCR-confirmed SARS-CoV-2 infection or an uninfected control (not recorded which).

This rearrangement joins TRBV28 to TRBJ2-7; 10 nucleotides align to TRBD2. This CDR3 spans 14 amino acids. The V and J ends lost 7 bases and 3 bases, in that order; junction bases with no gene match: 6. Germline CDR1 is MDHEN and CDR2 is SYDVKM. This CDR3 reads CASTRTSGVYEQYF. CDR3 nucleotides: TGTGCCAGCACCCGGACTAGCGGAGTCTACGAGCAGTACTTC.

This clonotype showed up many times. DNA of the CDR3: TGTGCCAGCAGTTCAGGGAGGTCAAAGTACTTC. As protein: CASSSGRSKYF. This chain joins TRBV28 and TRBJ2-7; D is perhaps TRBD2 (6 bases). V was pared by 4 bases and J by 11 bases, with 12 bases between. Germline V CDR1 and CDR2: MDHEN, SYDVKM. The CDR3 spans 11 residues.

The table lists this clonotype with many counts. V usage is TRBV5-1 and J usage is TRBJ2-7; 9 bases line up with TRBD1. This CDR3 is 16 amino acids long. J lost 5 bases, V lost 2 bases, and 11 bases had no gene match. Germline V gives CDR1 SGHRS, CDR2 YFSETQ. CDR3 in amino acids: CASSFFGQGTLDEQYF. CDR3 in DNA: TGCGCCAGCAGCTTTTTCGGACAGGGGACCTTGGACGAGCAGTACTTC.

The V and J genes are TRBV4-1 and TRBJ2-7; TRBD2 matches 9 bases. CDR3 length: 16 amino acids. Losses at the gene ends were 0 bases for V and 5 bases for J; bases not matched to a gene: 8. Looked up from germline, CDR1 is MGHRA and CDR2 is YSYEKL. The chain's CDR3 is CASSQEGLAGINEQYF. In DNA, the CDR3 is TGCGCCAGCAGCCAAGAAGGTCTAGCGGGAATAAACGAGCAGTACTTC.

This clonotype was recorded many times. This sequence joins TRBV2 and TRBJ1-5, with 7 bases aligning to TRBD1. This CDR3 spans 13 amino acids. CDR1 and CDR2 (germline): SNHLY, FYNNEI. The V and J ends lost 4 bases and 9 bases, in that order; junction bases with no gene match: 6. The CDR3 sequence is CASSVGGQRPQHF. The CDR3, as DNA: TGTGCCAGCAGTGTAGGGGGACAGCGGCCCCAGCATTTT.

This clonotype showed up just a few times. The genes are TRBV7-6 and TRBJ2-7, with D perhaps given as TRBD1 or TRBD2 (6 bases each). Looked up from germline, CDR1 is SGHVS and CDR2 is FNYEAQ. This CDR3 has 14 residues. V was clipped by 5 bases and J by 6 bases, with 17 bases between them. Here the CDR3 DNA reads TGTGCCAGCAGCCGCGGGACCCAGGGGAGCGAGCAGTACTTC. This sequence encodes CASSRGTQGSEQYF.

This clonotype was seen ten or more times. The rearrangement links TRBV29-1 to TRBJ1-3, with D uncertain. The germline V and J ends were trimmed by 3 bases and 0 bases, with 3 bases remaining between them. CDR3 size: 12 residues. CDR1 is SQVTM, CDR2 ANQGSEA, per germline. The CDR3 DNA reads TGCAGCGTTGAGGACTCTGGAAACACCATATATTTT. Its protein is CSVEDSGNTIYF.

This clonotype was observed many times. This chain links TRBV28 with TRBJ2-1; 8 nucleotides align to TRBD2. V lost 8 bases and J lost 5; bases outside the gene matches: 8. CDR1 MDHEN and CDR2 SYDVKM come from the germline V gene. CDR3 size: 14 residues. The CDR3 DNA sequence: TGTGCCAGCGGACGTCGGGAGGGCCACAATGAGCAGTTCTTC. Protein product: CASGRREGHNEQFF.

The chain recombines TRBV4-2 with TRBJ1-6; D not certain. Germline CDR1 LGHNA, CDR2 YNFKEQ. The CDR3 is made up of 12 amino acids. Trimming removed 4 bases at V and 15 bases at J, with 13 bases between. The CDR3 nucleotides are TGTGCCAGCAGCCCCTACGAAAGGGTCCTCCACTTT. It codes for CASSPYERVLHF.

This clonotype has only a few counts. This sequence joins TRBV7-2 and TRBJ2-1; 8 bases are shared with TRBD2. CDR3 length: 14 residues. The germline gives CDR1 SGHTA, CDR2 FQGNSA. Trimming took 5 bases from V and 9 from J; bases not matched to a gene: 9. The CDR3 reads CASSIAGTRAEQFF. The CDR3 DNA sequence: TGTGCCAGCAGCATTGCCGGGACTAGAGCTGAGCAGTTCTTC.

The rearrangement uses TRBV18 and TRBJ2-2; D tentatively reads TRBD1 or TRBD2 (6 bases each). This CDR3 is 16 amino acids long. V lost 0 bases to trimming and J lost 2 bases, with 10 bases between them. The germline V gene encodes CDR1 KGHSH and CDR2 LQKENI. CDR3 residues: CASSPPGGPNTGELFF. The CDR3 DNA reads as TGTGCCAGCTCACCACCGGGGGGCCCTAACACCGGGGAGCTGTTTTTT.

This clonotype has a count of ten or more. The genes are TRBV20-1 and TRBJ2-4; 7 bases match TRBD2. J gave up 6 bases and V 5 bases, and 10 bases lay outside the gene matches. The V gene's germline CDR1 is DFQATT and CDR2 SNEGSKA (reference sequence). The CDR3 sequence is 14 residues long. CDR3 region: CSAFPAGWGNIQYF. CDR3 DNA sequence: TGCAGTGCTTTCCCAGCGGGATGGGGAAACATTCAGTACTTC.

This clonotype was detected a few times. The CDR3 loop is CASTHRRVDEQFF. The CDR3 DNA is TGTGCCAGCACCCACCGGAGGGTAGATGAGCAGTTCTTC. J is TRBJ2-1 and V is TRBV6-4, with D perhaps matching TRBD2 (6 bases). This CDR3 spans 13 amino acids. Germline V gene data show CDR1 as MRHNA and CDR2 as SNTAGT. The V end lost 7 bases, the J end lost 8 bases, and 15 bases lay between the germline ends.

This clonotype has just a few counts. The V and J genes are TRBV7-7 and TRBJ2-2; no clear D gene. The CDR3 is 15 amino acids. Germline assignment: CDR1 SSHAT and CDR2 FNYEAQ (reference sequence). The V and J ends lost 4 bases and 6 bases respectively, with 15 bases between them. The chain's CDR3 is CASSSTGSIPGELFF. In DNA, the CDR3 is TGTGCCAGCAGCTCGACCGGCAGTATACCCGGGGAGCTGTTTTTT.

This chain links TRBV20-1 with TRBJ2-1, with 10 bases fitting TRBD2. V gave up 0 bases and J gave up 4 bases; unmatched junction bases: 9. The CDR3 has 17 amino acids. Germline lookup yields CDR1 DFQATT and CDR2 SNEGSKA (reference sequence). This CDR3 is CSARDRRTSGNYNEQFF. DNA of the CDR3: TGCAGTGCTAGAGATAGAAGGACTAGCGGAAATTACAATGAGCAGTTCTTC.

V is TRBV6-4 and J is TRBJ2-2; 7 nucleotides align to TRBD2. Germline V gene lookup returns CDR1 MRHNA and CDR2 SNTAGT. The CDR3 has 15 amino acids. The V gene end was trimmed by 2 bases and the J gene end by 0 bases; junction bases not matched to a gene: 0. CDR3 sequence: CASSDGLANTGELFF. CDR3 sequence (DNA): TGTGCCAGCAGTGACGGACTAGCGAACACCGGGGAGCTGTTTTTT.

This clonotype came up many times. CDR3 amino acids: CASSLASSTNDEQYF. The CDR3, as DNA: TGTGCCAGCAGCTTAGCGTCGTCGACTAACGACGAGCAGTACTTC. The V and J genes are TRBV7-9 and TRBJ2-7; TRBD2 is a possible D gene (5 bases). V gave up 0 bases and J gave up 5 bases, with 14 bases separating them. This CDR3 has 15 residues. Germline V gene lookup returns CDR1 SEHNR and CDR2 FQNEAQ (reference sequence). The full variable domain, rest sourced from reference TRBV7-9 and TRBJ2-7, is DTGVSQNPRHKITKRGQNVTFRCDPISEHNRLYWYRQTLGQGPEFLTYFQNEAQLEKSRLLSDRFSAERPKGSFSTLEIQRTEQGDSAMYLCASSLASSTNDEQYFGPGTRLTVT.

This clonotype was observed a handful of times. The genes are TRBV27 and TRBJ2-1, with TRBD1 matching 10 bases. V was pared by 5 bases and J by 7 bases, with 8 bases of the junction left unmatched. Germline V gene sequence: CDR1 MNHEY, CDR2 SMNVEV (reference sequence). The length of the CDR3 is 15 residues. CDR3 protein: CASSRQTGGRNEQFF. Written as DNA, the CDR3 is TGTGCCAGCAGTCGTCAGACAGGGGGCCGAAATGAGCAGTTCTTC.

A few counts support this clonotype. The J gene is TRBJ2-2, the V gene TRBV14; unclear D gene. This CDR3 has 15 amino acids. Looked up from germline, CDR1 is SGHDN and CDR2 is FVKESK. Trimming took 4 bases from V and 0 from J, leaving 9 bases between them. The CDR3: CASSPHPPNTGELFF. CDR3 nucleotides: TGTGCCAGCAGCCCACATCCCCCGAACACCGGGGAGCTGTTTTTT.

This clonotype was seen a few times. The chain joins TRBV6-6 to TRBJ2-2; 9 nucleotides align to TRBD1. The CDR3 extends over 16 amino acids. Per the germline V gene, CDR1 is MNHNY and CDR2 is SVGAGI (reference sequence). V lost 7 bases, J lost 4 bases, and 10 bases stayed unmatched. CDR3 sequence: CASKTGGDKRTGELFF. Here the CDR3 DNA reads TGTGCCAGCAAAACAGGGGGCGATAAGCGCACCGGGGAGCTGTTTTTT.

Judged by abundance, this clonotype is medium-sized. This sequence joins TRBV3-1 and TRBJ2-1; possibly TRBD1 or TRBD2 for D (5 bases each). This CDR3 has 15 amino acids. V dropped 3 bases and J dropped 7 bases, with 16 bases sitting between them. Germline-derived CDR1 and CDR2 are LGHDT and YNNKEL (reference sequence). The CDR3 DNA follows: TGTGCCAGCAGCCAGGGAACGGGACCAAGGAATGAGCAGTTCTTC. Protein: CASSQGTGPRNEQFF.

There are many counts of this clonotype. The chain is built from TRBV7-3 and TRBJ2-2; maybe TRBD1 (6 bases). Germline loops: CDR1 SGHTA, CDR2 FQGTGA. The germline V and J ends were trimmed by 5 bases and 6 bases, with 13 bases remaining between them. The CDR3 has 14 amino acids. The chain's CDR3 is CASSATGYSGELFF. CDR3 DNA sequence: TGTGCCAGCAGCGCCACAGGGTATTCCGGGGAGCTGTTTTTT.